What follows are 28 T cell receptor beta chains derived from one specimen sequenced in a study of blood T cell repertoires in COVID-19. Libraries were prepared by immunoSEQ multiplex PCR; TCRdb keeps only in-frame clonotypes and omits some of them. The sample holds 70,000 to 95,000 clones, 75% to 85% seen once. The sample comprised peripheral blood. The source of these receptors is a human donor in a cohort sampled during active COVID-19.

The J gene is TRBJ2-2, the V gene TRBV9; tentatively, D is TRBD1 (5 bases). Germline V lookup: CDR1 SGDLS, CDR2 YYNGEE. The V and J ends lost 4 bases and 1 base respectively, with 17 bases between them. This CDR3 has 17 residues. CDR3 nucleotides: TGTGCCAGCAGCCCCAGGGCGGCCGAATTGAACACCGGGGAGCTGTTTTTT. This gives the protein CASSPRAAELNTGELFF. Complete variable domain (other parts from reference TRBV9 and TRBJ2-2): DSGVTQTPKHLITATGQRVTLRCSPRSGDLSVYWYQQSLDQGLQFLIQYYNGEERAKGNILERFSAQQFPDLHSELNLSSLELGDSALYFCASSPRAAELNTGELFFGEGSRLTVL.

Concerning this clone itself: The junction does not match germline at one end; this may be a read error. This sequence joins TRBV7-2 and TRBJ2-7; D possibly corresponds to TRBD2 (6 bases). Germline assignment: CDR1 SGHTA and CDR2 FQGNSA. The CDR3 contains 16 residues. The CDR3 region is CASSRTGTHTNTELCF. DNA of the CDR3: TGTGCCAGCAGCCGCACCGGGACTCACACTAATACGGAGTTGTGCTTC.

CDR3 residues: CASSSPRTSAYEQYF. The CDR3 nucleotides read TGTGCCAGCAGCTCCCCCCGGACTAGCGCCTACGAGCAGTACTTC. This rearrangement joins TRBV7-2 to TRBJ2-7, with 9 bases that match TRBD2. V shed 4 bases and J 2 bases; nucleotides not matched to a gene: 6. The germline V gene has CDR1 SGHTA and CDR2 FQGNSA. This CDR3 comprises 15 residues.

CDR3 bases: TGTGCCAGCAGATCCAGACAGGACCTCACCGGGGAGCTGTTTTTT. Encoded protein: CASRSRQDLTGELFF. The chain joins TRBV28 to TRBJ2-2, with a possible D match to TRBD1 (6 bases). CDR3 length equals 15 residues. V was clipped by 6 bases and J by 4 bases, with 15 bases between them. The V gene's germline CDR1 is MDHEN and CDR2 SYDVKM.

The chain employs TRBV28 and TRBJ2-7; 10 nucleotides align to TRBD1. The length of the CDR3 is 15 residues. Germline V lookup: CDR1 MDHEN, CDR2 SYDVKM. With 8 bases clipped from V and 1 base from J, the junction kept 8 bases outside the gene matches. Written as DNA, the CDR3 is TGTGCCAGCTGGGGACAGGGGATCGTTTCCTACGAGCAGTACTTC. Translating it yields CASWGQGIVSYEQYF.

The gene calls are TRBV2 and TRBJ1-4; tentatively, D is TRBD1 (6 bases). With 2 bases removed from V and 4 bases from J, the gap between germline ends came to 8 bases. The V gene's germline CDR1 is SNHLY and CDR2 FYNNEI. This CDR3 spans 14 amino acids. DNA of the CDR3: TGTGCCAGCAGTGAACAGGGGTATAATGAAAAACTGTTTTTT. Translation gives CASSEQGYNEKLFF.

This chain uses TRBV7-2 with TRBJ2-7, with 9 bases fitting TRBD1. This CDR3 comprises 15 residues. From germline, CDR1 is SGHTA and CDR2 FQGNSA. V lost 4 bases to trimming and J lost 6 bases; unmatched junction nucleotides: 10. The CDR3 loop is CASSSSTGGLSEQYF. The CDR3 DNA follows: TGTGCCAGCAGCTCTTCGACAGGGGGGTTGAGCGAGCAGTACTTC. Full variable domain (outside the CDR3, taken from reference TRBV7-2 and TRBJ2-7): GAGVSQSPSNKVTEKGKDVELRCDPISGHTALYWYRQSLGQGLEFLIYFQGNSAPDKSGLPSDRFSAERTGGSVSTLTIQRTQQEDSAVYLCASSSSTGGLSEQYFGPGTRLTVT.

The chain recombines TRBV2 with TRBJ2-2, with 10 bases that match TRBD2. CDR3 size: 19 residues. Germline V gene lookup returns CDR1 SNHLY and CDR2 FYNNEI. V dropped 2 bases and J dropped 3; count of bases not matched to a gene: 12. CDR3 in amino acids: CASSEKGPSSGGYTGELFF. The CDR3 DNA reads TGTGCCAGCAGTGAAAAAGGCCCCTCTAGCGGGGGTTACACCGGGGAGCTGTTTTTT.

The chain carries TRBV4-2 and TRBJ1-4; TRBD1 aligns across 9 bases. CDR1 and CDR2 (germline): LGHNA, YNFKEQ. CDR3 length: 16 residues. After removal of 3 bases from V and 6 bases from J, the junction contained 8 bases not matched to a gene. The CDR3 bases are TGTGCCAGCAGCCATGCACCGGGACAGGGCGATGAAAAACTGTTTTTT. Its protein is CASSHAPGQGDEKLFF.

The chain employs TRBV10-3 and TRBJ1-1, with 7 bases fitting TRBD1. Trimming removed 4 bases from V and 2 bases from J; junction bases left unmatched: 7. The CDR3 sequence is 15 residues long. CDR1 and CDR2 (germline): ENHRY, SYGVKD. The chain's CDR3 is CAISADREKNTEAFF. CDR3 nucleotides: TGTGCCATCAGTGCTGACAGGGAGAAAAACACTGAAGCTTTCTTT.

This clone was recorded once. This chain's CDR3 is CASSQDLLTGSGNTEAFF. In nucleotides, the CDR3 is TGTGCCAGCAGCCAAGACCTCTTGACAGGGTCCGGGAACACTGAAGCTTTCTTT. The chain uses TRBV4-2 and TRBJ1-1; 7 bases agree with TRBD1. Germline CDR1 reads LGHNA; CDR2 reads YNFKEQ. The CDR3 length is 18 residues. V was pared by 0 bases and J by 1 base, with 11 bases of the junction left unmatched.

V usage is TRBV19 and J usage is TRBJ1-4; D unclear. CDR3 size: 16 residues. V lost 7 bases to trimming and J lost 1 base, with 16 bases between them. CDR1 is LNHDA, CDR2 SQIVND, per germline (reference sequence). The CDR3 DNA follows: TGTGCCAGTATACGGGGAAGAGGGCTAACTAATGAAAAACTGTTTTTT. This encodes CASIRGRGLTNEKLFF.

The chain carries TRBV3-1 (or the pseudogene TRBV3-2) and TRBJ2-1; TRBD2 matches at 7 bases. Trimming at V came to 3 bases and at J to 3 bases, leaving 2 bases not matched to a gene. The CDR3 is 14 residues long. Germline V CDR1 and CDR2: LGHDT, YNNKEL (reference sequence). CDR3 sequence reads: CASSQGGYYNEQFF. CDR3 DNA sequence: TGTGCCAGCAGCCAGGGGGGGTACTACAATGAGCAGTTCTTC.

The gene calls are TRBV7-6 and TRBJ2-7; tentatively, D is TRBD1 (6 bases). CDR1 is SGHVS, CDR2 FNYEAQ, per germline. This CDR3 comprises 17 residues. Trimming removed 4 bases at V and 2 bases at J, with 21 bases between. Here the CDR3 DNA reads TGTGCCAGCAGCTCCCTTTCCGGACAGCGATTCGCCTACGAGCAGTACTTC. Amino acid sequence: CASSSLSGQRFAYEQYF.

This chain joins TRBV7-2 and TRBJ2-7, with 7 bases aligning to TRBD1. Germline CDR1 and CDR2: SGHTA and FQGNSA. The J segment lost 6 bases and the V segment lost 1 base, leaving 15 bases of the junction unmatched. CDR3 length: 17 amino acids. The CDR3 DNA is TGTGCCAGCAGCTTAGTTGCTACGGTAAAGGGGGCGCGCGAGCAGTACTTC. It encodes CASSLVATVKGAREQYF.

V is TRBV11-2 and J is TRBJ1-5; the D is unclear. This CDR3 region has 13 residues. The V end was cut by 1 base, the J end by 3 bases, with 4 bases between. Germline V CDR1 and CDR2: SGHAT, FQNNGV. CDR3 DNA sequence: TGTGCCAGCAGCTTAGGTTACAATCAGCCCCAGCATTTT. Amino acids: CASSLGYNQPQHF.

V is TRBV11-1 and J is TRBJ1-1; no firm D call. V lost 4 bases and J 1 base, leaving 13 bases between the germline ends. There are 15 residues in the CDR3. CDR1 is SGHAT, CDR2 FQDESV, per germline (reference sequence). The CDR3 region has the DNA TGTGCCAGCAGCTCATACCGGGTTTCGAACACTGAAGCTTTCTTT. It specifies CASSSYRVSNTEAFF.

In this sample, this clone turned up a few times. The V and J genes are TRBV27 and TRBJ2-3; 8 bases agree with TRBD1. This CDR3 comprises 15 residues. The germline CDR1 and CDR2 sequences are MNHEY and SMNVEV (reference sequence). Trimming removed 5 bases from V and 3 bases from J; junction bases left unmatched: 7. For the CDR3, the DNA is TGTGCCAGCAGTCCTAGGACAGGGTGGACAGATACGCAGTATTTT. Protein product: CASSPRTGWTDTQYF.

The rearrangement uses TRBV28 and TRBJ1-1, with TRBD1 matching 7 bases. The V and J ends lost 4 bases and 3 bases, in that order; junction bases with no gene match: 8. CDR1 MDHEN and CDR2 SYDVKM come from the germline V gene. The CDR3 runs to 15 residues. The DNA for the CDR3 is TGTGCCAGCAGTTCGACAGGGCGATGGTACACTGAAGCTTTCTTT. It codes for CASSSTGRWYTEAFF.

CDR3: CASSFGGAEGYTF. CDR3 bases: TGCGCCAGCAGCTTTGGAGGGGCGGAAGGCTACACCTTC. The genes are TRBV5-1 and TRBJ1-2, with D perhaps matching TRBD1 (5 bases). The CDR3 sequence is 13 residues long. V was clipped by 2 bases and J by 8 bases, with 13 bases between them. Germline V gene data show CDR1 as SGHRS and CDR2 as YFSETQ. Together with reference TRBV5-1 and TRBJ1-2, the CDR3 gives the full variable domain: KAGVTQTPRYLIKTRGQQVTLSCSPISGHRSVSWYQQTPGQGLQFLFEYFSETQRNKGNFPGRFSGRQFSNSRSEMNVSTLELGDSALYLCASSFGGAEGYTFGSGTRLTVV.

The V gene is TRBV4-1, the J gene TRBJ2-1; 7 nucleotides agree with TRBD1. The V segment lost 4 bases and the J segment 1 base; nucleotides outside the gene matches: 4. Per germline, CDR1 MGHRA and CDR2 YSYEKL. The CDR3 length is 15 residues. The CDR3 DNA sequence: TGCGCCAGCAGCCTCCAGGGGGTATCCTACAATGAGCAGTTCTTC. This codes for CASSLQGVSYNEQFF.

This clone has a handful of counts. The rearrangement links TRBV10-2 to TRBJ1-2; D remains ambiguous. Germline-derived CDR1 and CDR2 are WSHSY and SAAADI. The CDR3 consists of 12 residues. Trimming took off 7 bases at V and 4 bases at J, with 10 bases between the two ends. CDR3 in amino acids: CASTNSIYGYTF. As DNA, the CDR3 is TGCGCCAGCACGAACAGCATCTATGGCTACACCTTC.

The gene calls are TRBV6-2 or TRBV6-3 and TRBJ2-7; D perhaps matches TRBD1 (6 bases). V shed 5 bases and J shed 2 bases, with 13 bases lying between them. Germline assignment: CDR1 MNHEY and CDR2 SVGEGT. The CDR3 has 14 amino acids. As DNA, the CDR3 is TGTGCCAGCAGTCGGACAGAGCAAGCCTACGAGCAGTACTTC. This sequence encodes CASSRTEQAYEQYF.

This clone has a single count. This chain links TRBV11-2 with TRBJ2-1; 9 nucleotides line up with TRBD2. J lost 6 bases, V lost 7 bases, and 7 bases had no gene match. Germline CDR1 is SGHAT and CDR2 is FQNNGV. This CDR3 is 14 amino acids long. The CDR3 sequence is CASTPAGGPNEQFF. In DNA form, the CDR3 reads TGTGCCAGCACCCCTGCGGGGGGGCCCAATGAGCAGTTCTTC.

The genes are TRBV19 and TRBJ2-1; a possible D gene is TRBD2 (5 bases). The germline CDR1 and CDR2 sequences are LNHDA and SQIVND (reference sequence). Trimming pared 9 bases from V and 4 bases from J, leaving 16 bases between. The CDR3 spans 14 residues. The CDR3 sequence is CASRKGLTYNEQFF. The CDR3 DNA is TGTGCCAGCCGTAAAGGACTCACTTACAATGAGCAGTTCTTC.

This chain uses TRBV10-1 with TRBJ2-7; no reliable D call. The CDR3 is made up of 15 amino acids. Trimming removed 0 bases from V and 0 bases from J, with 9 bases in between. CDR1 is WNHNN, CDR2 SYGVQD, per germline (reference sequence). The DNA for the CDR3 is TGCGCCAGCAGTGAGTCCCACACCATCTCCTACGAGCAGTACTTC. Translating gives CASSESHTISYEQYF.

The J gene is TRBJ2-5, the V gene TRBV27; 8 nucleotides match TRBD2. After removal of 2 bases from V and 5 bases from J, the junction contained 7 bases not matched to a gene. CDR3 length: 15 residues. CDR1 is MNHEY, CDR2 SMNVEV, per germline (reference sequence). CDR3 bases: TGTGCCAGCAGTTTAACCGGGGGGGCCTGGGAGACCCAGTACTTC. The encoded protein is CASSLTGGAWETQYF.

The V and J genes are TRBV4-1 and TRBJ2-5; TRBD1 is a possible D gene (6 bases). The V gene's germline CDR1 is MGHRA and CDR2 YSYEKL. V lost 3 bases and J lost 1, with 9 bases in between. This CDR3 spans 14 amino acids. The CDR3, as DNA: TGCGCCAGCAGCCAGACCAGGGGCCAAGAGACCCAGTACTTC. It specifies CASSQTRGQETQYF.